This entry lists 26 T cell receptor beta chains sequenced from one sample in a study of blood T cell repertoires in COVID-19. Profiled with immunoSEQ multiplex PCR; TCRdb holds only in-frame clones, not every one. Of fewer than 350,000 clones listed, about 86% are singletons. The sample taken for sequencing was PBMCs or T cells enriched from blood (not recorded which). Receptor source: a woman in her thirties or forties with acute COVID-19.

The V and J genes are TRBV7-8 and TRBJ1-6; no clear D. Trimming took off 2 bases at V and 10 bases at J, with 12 bases between the two ends. Germline CDR1 SGHVS, CDR2 FQNEAQ. This CDR3 spans 14 amino acids. CDR3 residues: CASSLSQVRSPLHF. For the CDR3, the DNA is TGTGCCAGCAGCTTATCGCAGGTTCGATCACCCCTCCACTTT.

The rearrangement links TRBV18 to TRBJ2-2; 8 positions agree with TRBD2. This CDR3 is built from 15 residues. V gave up 7 bases and J gave up 3 bases; unmatched junction bases: 7. Germline V gene data show CDR1 as KGHSH and CDR2 as LQKENI. The chain's CDR3 is CASFPGLVDTGELFF. In DNA form, the CDR3 reads TGTGCCAGCTTCCCGGGACTAGTCGACACCGGGGAGCTGTTTTTT.

V is TRBV28 and J is TRBJ1-2; 12 bases match TRBD1. The V gene end was trimmed by 7 bases and the J gene end by 5 bases; junction bases not matched to a gene: 5. The CDR3 totals 14 residues. In germline, CDR1 is MDHEN, CDR2 SYDVKM. For the CDR3, the DNA is TGTGCCAGCACGGGACAGGGGGCTTGGTATGGCTACACCTTC. It is translated as CASTGQGAWYGYTF.

Here the CDR3 DNA reads TGCAGCGATTTTCAGGGGGCGGGCTACACCTTC. Protein product: CSDFQGAGYTF. This chain joins TRBV29-1 and TRBJ1-2, with TRBD1 matching over 8 bases. This CDR3 region has 11 residues. Germline CDR1 is SQVTM and CDR2 is ANQGSEA. The J segment lost 8 bases and the V segment lost 7 bases, leaving 6 bases of the junction unmatched.

The chain uses TRBV19 and TRBJ2-1, with 9 bases fitting TRBD1. V trimming: 3 bases; J trimming: 6 bases; junction bases outside the gene matches: 6. The CDR3 sequence is 15 residues long. Germline V gene lookup returns CDR1 LNHDA and CDR2 SQIVND (reference sequence). The CDR3 loop is CASSILGTGINEQFF. The CDR3 DNA follows: TGTGCCAGTAGTATTTTGGGGACAGGGATCAATGAGCAGTTCTTC.

The chain is built from TRBV5-1 and TRBJ2-1; tentative D call: TRBD1 (6 bases). Germline CDR1 and CDR2: SGHRS and YFSETQ. The CDR3 has 15 residues. V shed 4 bases and J shed 4 bases, with 15 bases lying between them. Here the CDR3 DNA reads TGCGCCAGCAGCAGCGAGACAGGACTGTACAATGAGCAGTTCTTC. This codes for CASSSETGLYNEQFF.

J is TRBJ2-7 and V is TRBV10-3; 7 nucleotides match TRBD1. The germline V gene encodes CDR1 ENHRY and CDR2 SYGVKD. The J segment lost 5 bases and the V segment lost 5 bases, leaving 12 bases of the junction unmatched. The CDR3 has 15 amino acids. The CDR3 region has the DNA TGTGCCATCAGTACAGGGGATACCCCATCGAACGAGCAGTACTTC. Protein sequence: CAISTGDTPSNEQYF.

V usage is TRBV10-3 and J usage is TRBJ1-4; tentative D call: TRBD1 (6 bases). Trimming removed 5 bases at V and 8 bases at J, with 12 bases between. This CDR3 contains 13 residues. CDR1 and CDR2 (germline): ENHRY, SYGVKD. This chain's CDR3 is CAISWTEPEKLFF. CDR3 bases: TGTGCCATCAGTTGGACAGAACCAGAAAAACTGTTTTTT.

The CDR3 DNA is TGTGCCAGCAGTTACGTTCGGGCCGGGGGAGGTGGGTCCCTCCACTTT. Protein sequence: CASSYVRAGGGGSLHF. This chain joins TRBV6-2 or TRBV6-3 and TRBJ1-6; D might be TRBD1 (5 bases). The V end was cut by 2 bases, the J end by 14 bases, with 22 bases between. The CDR3 covers 16 residues. In germline, CDR1 is MNHEY, CDR2 SVGEGT.

The rearrangement uses TRBV3-1 (or the pseudogene TRBV3-2) and TRBJ1-2; TRBD1 is a possible D gene (5 bases). The V gene's germline CDR1 is LGHDT and CDR2 YNNKEL (reference sequence). V was shortened by 6 bases and J by 7 bases, with 15 bases between the two germline ends. The CDR3 has 13 amino acids. CDR3 residues: CASRNEGRGGYTF. CDR3 sequence (DNA): TGTGCCAGCAGAAACGAGGGGAGGGGTGGCTACACCTTC.

This chain uses TRBV12-3 or TRBV12-4 with TRBJ1-3; D is perhaps TRBD1 (5 bases). This CDR3 comprises 13 residues. The V end lost 6 bases, the J end lost 11 bases, and 17 bases lay between the germline ends. DNA of the CDR3: TGTGCCAGCAGCAAACCGACGGGACTGGCCATATATTTT. This encodes CASSKPTGLAIYF.

The rearrangement uses TRBV11-2 and TRBJ2-1; 8 positions match TRBD1. Germline CDR1 reads SGHAT; CDR2 reads FQNNGV. This CDR3 spans 15 amino acids. The V gene end was trimmed by 4 bases and the J gene end by 3 bases; junction bases not matched to a gene: 5. The CDR3 DNA sequence: TGTGCCAGCAGCTCCTCGGACAGGGTCTACAATGAGCAGTTCTTC. Translated, it gives CASSSSDRVYNEQFF.

V is TRBV5-1 and J is TRBJ2-6; tentatively, D is TRBD2 (6 bases). Looked up from germline, CDR1 is SGHRS and CDR2 is YFSETQ. The V end lost 0 bases, the J end lost 4 bases, and 20 bases lay between the germline ends. CDR3 length equals 19 residues. The CDR3 nucleotides read TGCGCCAGCAGCTTGGGTTTAGGAGGGAGTGGATCCGGGGCCAACGTCCTGACTTTC. As protein: CASSLGLGGSGSGANVLTF.

This clone was seen just once. The chain combines TRBV9 with TRBJ1-3, with 7 bases lining up with TRBD1. Unmatched junction bases numbered 10, after V lost 4 bases and J lost 0 bases. CDR1 SGDLS and CDR2 YYNGEE come from the germline V gene. This CDR3 spans 17 amino acids. The DNA of the CDR3 is TGTGCCAGCAGCCCTCGACAGGGTGCTGGCTCTGGAAACACCATATATTTT. This encodes CASSPRQGAGSGNTIYF.

Here the CDR3 DNA reads TGTGCCAGCAGCCCCCCCCGTGGCTACACCTTC. It codes for CASSPPRGYTF. This rearrangement joins TRBV7-8 to TRBJ1-2; the D is unclear. The CDR3 contains 11 residues. Germline CDR1 and CDR2: SGHVS and FQNEAQ. Trimming took 5 bases from V and 7 from J, leaving 8 bases between them.

The rearrangement uses TRBV2 and TRBJ2-7; TRBD2 matches at 15 bases. Germline V gene sequence: CDR1 SNHLY, CDR2 FYNNEI. The CDR3 sequence is 15 residues long. The V segment lost 7 bases and the J segment 3 bases; nucleotides outside the gene matches: 4. CDR3 in DNA: TGTGCCAGCAAAGGGACTAGCGGGAGGCACTACGAGCAGTACTTC. It is translated as CASKGTSGRHYEQYF.

A remark on this clone: In the same sample, other DNA sequences code for this CDR3. The chain is built from TRBV15 and TRBJ1-1; D is unclear. The CDR3 is made up of 14 amino acids. Trimming pared 0 bases from V and 1 base from J, leaving 6 bases between. Germline loops: CDR1 LNHNV, CDR2 YYDKDF (reference sequence). The CDR3 loop is CATSRDRGNTEAFF. In DNA, the CDR3 is TGTGCCACCAGCAGAGATCGGGGGAACACTGAAGCTTTCTTT.

The gene calls are TRBV2 and TRBJ1-4, with 7 bases that match TRBD1. Germline V gene data show CDR1 as SNHLY and CDR2 as FYNNEI. J lost 3 bases, V lost 8 bases, and 18 bases had no gene match. The CDR3 extends over 18 amino acids. This CDR3 is CASSLETGISAANEKLFF. CDR3 sequence (DNA): TGTGCCAGCTCATTAGAGACAGGGATTTCTGCAGCTAATGAAAAACTGTTTTTT.

The V and J genes are TRBV5-3 and TRBJ2-7; TRBD1 matches 9 bases. TRBV5-3 is classed as an ORF, of uncertain function. The ends lost 4 bases at V and 4 bases at J; junction bases unmatched: 15. The CDR3 has 17 residues. The CDR3 loop reads CARSRKYRGRRMYEQYF. DNA for the CDR3: TGTGCCAGAAGCCGAAAATACAGGGGGCGCAGGATGTACGAGCAGTACTTC.

V usage is TRBV6-2 or TRBV6-3 and J usage is TRBJ2-7; 8 nucleotides agree with TRBD1. CDR1 and CDR2 (germline): MNHEY, SVGEGT. V gave up 5 bases and J gave up 0 bases; unmatched junction bases: 9. This CDR3 has 16 residues. The DNA of the CDR3 is TGTGCCAGCAGTCGCCGGGACAGGTCCCCCTCCTACGAGCAGTACTTC. It translates to CASSRRDRSPSYEQYF.

The chain joins TRBV10-3 to TRBJ2-7; 9 nucleotides line up with TRBD1. V was clipped by 0 bases and J by 5 bases; unmatched bases: 2. The length of the CDR3 is 14 residues. Germline CDR1 and CDR2: ENHRY and SYGVKD. This CDR3 is CAISESYRGHEQYF. In DNA form, the CDR3 reads TGTGCCATCAGTGAGTCGTACAGGGGGCACGAGCAGTACTTC.

The genes are TRBV14 and TRBJ1-4; D ambiguous. Germline CDR1 and CDR2: SGHDN and FVKESK. V was shortened by 4 bases and J by 8 bases, with 26 bases between the two germline ends. This CDR3 has 18 amino acids. The CDR3 loop is CASSPRIAVRPYDEKLFF. The CDR3 DNA reads TGTGCCAGCAGCCCCCGGATCGCGGTCCGGCCCTACGACGAAAAACTGTTTTTT.

The chain is built from TRBV3-1 (or the pseudogene TRBV3-2) and TRBJ1-1; D remains ambiguous. Germline CDR1 is LGHDT and CDR2 is YNNKEL (reference sequence). V was clipped by 1 base and J by 11 bases, with 14 bases between them. This CDR3 has 13 amino acids. The CDR3 DNA sequence: TGTGCCAGCAGCCAAGGCTCGGGTTATGAGGCTTTCTTT. Residues: CASSQGSGYEAFF.

V and J are TRBV5-4 and TRBJ2-1, with 7 bases lining up with TRBD2. This CDR3 comprises 14 residues. V shed 3 bases and J 6 bases; nucleotides not matched to a gene: 6. Germline CDR1 reads SGHNT; CDR2 reads YYREEE (reference sequence). DNA of the CDR3: TGTGCCAGCAGCTCGATTACTAGCGTCAATGAGCAGTTCTTC. The encoded protein is CASSSITSVNEQFF.

J is TRBJ2-7 and V is TRBV7-8; 12 bases line up with TRBD2. CDR1 SGHVS and CDR2 FQNEAQ come from the germline V gene. CDR3 length equals 15 residues. The V segment lost 3 bases and the J segment 6 bases; nucleotides outside the gene matches: 6. The CDR3 here is CASSFQTSGSGEQYF. As DNA, the CDR3 is TGTGCCAGCAGCTTTCAGACTAGCGGGAGTGGCGAGCAGTACTTC.

This sequence joins TRBV11-2 and TRBJ1-2, with D perhaps TRBD1 (6 bases). The ends were cut back, 3 bases at V and 0 bases at J, with 17 bases in the middle. The CDR3 runs 17 residues. Germline V gene lookup returns CDR1 SGHAT and CDR2 FQNNGV. CDR3 sequence reads: CASSLGGRAMANYGYTF. The CDR3 DNA follows: TGTGCCAGCAGCTTGGGGGGGCGGGCGATGGCTAACTATGGCTACACCTTC. Full variable domain (remainder filled in from reference TRBV11-2 and TRBJ1-2): EAGVAQSPRYKIIEKRQSVAFWCNPISGHATLYWYQQILGQGPKLLIQFQNNGVVDDSQLPKDRFSAERLKGVDSTLKIQPAKLEDSAVYLCASSLGGRAMANYGYTFGSGTRLTVV.